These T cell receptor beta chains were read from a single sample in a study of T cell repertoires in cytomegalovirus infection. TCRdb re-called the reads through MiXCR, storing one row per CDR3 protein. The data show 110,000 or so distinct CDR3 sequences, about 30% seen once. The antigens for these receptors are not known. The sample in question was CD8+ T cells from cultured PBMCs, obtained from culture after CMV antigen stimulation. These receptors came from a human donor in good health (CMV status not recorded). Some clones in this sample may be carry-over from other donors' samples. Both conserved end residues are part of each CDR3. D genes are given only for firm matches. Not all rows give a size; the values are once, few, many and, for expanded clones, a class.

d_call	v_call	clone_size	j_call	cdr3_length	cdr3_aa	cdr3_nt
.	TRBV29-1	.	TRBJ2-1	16	CSALGGQGGEYNEQFF	TGCAGCGCTTTGGGGGGGCAGGGCGGAGAGTACAATGAGCAGTTCTTC
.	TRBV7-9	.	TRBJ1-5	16	CASSFWGPGTNQPQHF	TGTGCCAGCAGCTTCTGGGGGCCAGGTACCAATCAGCCCCAGCATTTT
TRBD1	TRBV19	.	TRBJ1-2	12	CASEDRVVGYTF	TGTGCCAGCGAAGACAGGGTAGTTGGCTACACCTTC
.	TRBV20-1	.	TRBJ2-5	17	CSARDPGRGSDQETQYF	TGCAGTGCTAGAGATCCGGGTAGGGGTTCGGACCAAGAGACCCAGTACTTC
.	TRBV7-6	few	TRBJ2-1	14	CASSRGGSYNEQFF	TGTGCCAGCAGCAGGGGGGGCTCCTACAATGAGCAGTTCTTC
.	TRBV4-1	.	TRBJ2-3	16	CASSQEGLPSTDTQYF	TGCGCCAGCAGCCAAGAGGGTCTACCTAGCACAGATACGCAGTATTTT
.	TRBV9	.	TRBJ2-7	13	CASRKDGTYEQYF	TGTGCCAGCAGAAAAGACGGGACCTACGAGCAGTACTTC
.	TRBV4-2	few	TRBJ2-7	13	CASSHGDNYEQYF	TGTGCCAGCAGCCACGGGGACAACTACGAGCAGTACTTC
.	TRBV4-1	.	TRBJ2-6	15	CASSPYRAGANVLTF	TGCGCCAGCAGCCCTTATCGGGCTGGGGCCAACGTCCTGACTTTC
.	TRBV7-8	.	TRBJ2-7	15	CASSLAPGRVYEQYF	TGTGCCAGCAGCTTAGCACCTGGCAGGGTGTACGAGCAGTACTTC
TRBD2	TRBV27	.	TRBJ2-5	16	CASSTLSGGALETQYF	TGTGCCAGCAGTACCCTTAGCGGGGGGGCACTGGAGACCCAGTACTTC
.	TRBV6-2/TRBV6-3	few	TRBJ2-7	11	CASKRAYEQYF	TGTGCCAGCAAAAGAGCCTACGAGCAGTACTTC
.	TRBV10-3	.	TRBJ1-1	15	CAISPLRGTIPEAFF	TGTGCCATCAGTCCCCTAAGGGGGACAATCCCCGAAGCTTTCTTT
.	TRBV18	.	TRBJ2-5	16	CASSPPIGILQETQYF	TGTGCCAGCTCACCACCGATAGGGATCCTCCAAGAGACCCAGTACTTC
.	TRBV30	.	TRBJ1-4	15	CAWSVEWGHNEKLFF	TGTGCCTGGAGTGTCGAATGGGGGCATAATGAAAAACTGTTTTTT
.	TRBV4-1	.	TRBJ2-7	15	CASSQGETPSYEQYF	TGCGCCAGCAGCCAAGGGGAGACCCCCTCCTACGAGCAGTACTTC
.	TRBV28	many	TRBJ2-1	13	CASSLGQMNEQFF	TGTGCCAGCAGTTTAGGCCAGATGAATGAGCAGTTCTTC